This paragraph reports one T cell receptor beta chain. Its antigen is not known. Germline V gives CDR1 WNHNN, CDR2 SYGVQD (reference sequence). This CDR3 has 14 residues. Trimming pared 6 bases from V and 7 bases from J, leaving 19 bases between. The data derive from a study of cytomegalovirus exposure and HLA in healthy donors. Donors were drawn from the approximately 120-subject validation cohort, separate from the roughly 700-subject first cohort. Study-level results: The authors confirmed in vitro that a few CMV-associated chains were specific for CMV antigens.

Sequenced by immunoSEQ multiplex PCR; TCRdb stores in-frame clones only, minus some. The data contain around 220,000 clones, around 88% of them singletons. This rearrangement joins TRBV10-1 to TRBJ2-7; weak D call: TRBD2 (5 bases). The receptor was derived from a woman under 30 in good health and CMV-seronegative. The material sequenced was PBMCs. The CDR3: CASRADTLRGEQYF. CDR3 coding DNA: TGCGCCAGCAGGGCCGACACGTTACGAGGGGAGCAGTACTTC.